The following is a T cell receptor beta chain sequence with its context. Cohort placement rested on clinical history that participants reported themselves. The data belong to a study of blood T cell repertoires in COVID-19. Study summary: The United States, Italy and Spain supplied acute and convalescent COVID-19 samples. From T cells, B-cell-depleted T cells, or PBMCs came the material, which was cDNA or gDNA.

In the authors' methods: Amplified reference gene primers provided the basis for estimating nucleated cell counts. TCRdb keeps only in-frame clones here, not all; method: immunoSEQ multiplex PCR. The V and J calls and clone size come from that table; D and trimming were worked out from the DNA. The repertoire holds around 200,000 clones, about 82% seen once, with 4.5% to 7% in the top ten. CDR3 length equals 18 residues. Germline V lookup: CDR1 ENHRY, CDR2 SYGVKD. Trimming removed 6 bases from V and 1 base from J; junction bases left unmatched: 14. Material: PBMCs or T cells enriched from blood (not recorded which). This TCR was recovered from a man in his forties with acute COVID-19. This chain connects TRBV10-3 to TRBJ2-3, with 9 bases fitting TRBD2. The CDR3 DNA is TGTGCCATCAGACCCGCCCGGGGAGCGGGAGGCCGCACAGATACGCAGTATTTT. Protein product: CAIRPARGAGGRTDTQYF.